This TCR beta chain was profiled in a study of blood T cell repertoires in COVID-19. The wider study: In each case, the material was cDNA or gDNA derived from T cells, B-cell-depleted T cells, or PBMCs.

The CDR3 is 13 residues long. The trim removed 5 bases at V and 1 base at J, leaving 1 base unmatched. Study processing details: Reference gene primer amplification in the assay estimated nucleated cell counts. Method: immunoSEQ multiplex PCR; TCRdb's copy keeps in-frame clones and lacks some. The D gene and trimming were derived from the DNA, and the V and J assignments and clone size from that table. The profile shows about 270,000 clones, 85% to 90% of them singletons. Ages ranged from about 18 to 90 years, with residence in 20 to 30 US areas. The source is a man aged 18 to 35 who had recovered from COVID-19. The V call is TRBV12-3 or TRBV12-4, the J call TRBJ2-5, with TRBD1 identical over 7 bases. The sample comprised PBMCs or T cells enriched from blood (not recorded which). CDR3 DNA: TGTGCCAGCAGTGCAGGGGGCCAAGAGACCCAGTACTTC. Translation: CASSAGGQETQYF.